These 32 T cell receptor beta chains originate from one sample sequenced in a study of T-cell memory formation after mild COVID-19. MiXCR was run by TCRdb on the 5' RACE reads, yielding one entry per CDR3 protein. The data hold roughly 150,000 distinct CDR3 sequences, with 10% to 15% observed a single time. Sample: PBMCs or a T cell subset sorted from them (not recorded which). These receptors were collected from a man aged 18 to 30 who had mild COVID-19 (a few samples of this study predate the infection). Cell type and time point are not known.

A few counts support this clonotype. The chain carries TRBV18 and TRBJ2-7; 10 nucleotides agree with TRBD1. The CDR3 runs to 16 residues. Germline CDR1 and CDR2: KGHSH and LQKENI. J was trimmed by 5 bases and V by 5 bases; bases with no gene match: 12. This CDR3 is CASSSYTGTGADEQYF. The CDR3 DNA is TGTGCCAGCTCATCTTACACCGGGACAGGGGCCGACGAGCAGTACTTC.

The J gene is TRBJ2-7, the V gene TRBV6-2 or TRBV6-3, with 7 positions matching TRBD1. Trimming cost V 5 bases and J 6 bases; bases outside gene matches: 4. From germline, CDR1 is MNHEY and CDR2 SVGEGT. The CDR3 covers 12 residues. CDR3 residues: CASSRTGGEQYV. The CDR3 region has the DNA TGTGCCAGCAGTCGGACAGGAGGCGAGCAGTACGTC.

The chain links TRBV7-2 to TRBJ2-1, with D perhaps TRBD1 or TRBD2 (5 bases each). V lost 1 base and J 12 bases, leaving 19 bases between the germline ends. The CDR3 consists of 15 residues. Looked up from germline, CDR1 is SGHTA and CDR2 is FQGNSA. Written as DNA, the CDR3 is TGTGCCAGCAGCTTAGTGTTTGGCGCCCAGGGAGTGCAGTTCTTC. Its protein product is CASSLVFGAQGVQFF.

The chain couples TRBV7-9 to TRBJ1-3; D not resolved. Looked up from germline, CDR1 is SEHNR and CDR2 is FQNEAQ (reference sequence). Trimming took off 1 base at V and 2 bases at J, with 6 bases between the two ends. The CDR3 covers 14 residues. In DNA form, the CDR3 reads TGTGCCAGCAGCTTAGAAGGGACTGGAAACACCATATATTTT. This translates into CASSLEGTGNTIYF.

This clonotype was counted many times. The J gene is TRBJ2-3, the V gene TRBV6-5; 8 nucleotides match TRBD2. Trimming cost V 1 base and J 3 bases; bases outside gene matches: 6. Per germline, CDR1 MNHEY and CDR2 SVGAGI. This CDR3 region has 16 residues. The CDR3 DNA is TGTGCCAGCAGTTACTTTGCGGGGGGAATAACAGATACGCAGTATTTT. Residues: CASSYFAGGITDTQYF.

This clonotype was seen a handful of times. J is TRBJ2-7 and V is TRBV27, with TRBD2 matching 8 bases. Trimming cost V 7 bases and J 3 bases; bases outside gene matches: 8. The V gene's germline CDR1 is MNHEY and CDR2 SMNVEV (reference sequence). This CDR3 has 14 amino acids. The CDR3 bases are TGTGCCAGCAAGGCGGGGGGCCCCTTCTACGAGCAGTACGTC. Translation: CASKAGGPFYEQYV.

This clonotype was seen more than once but under ten times. The chain links TRBV23-1 to TRBJ1-5, with 12 bases that match TRBD1. TRBV23-1 is an open reading frame, and its role is uncertain. After removal of 7 bases from V and 0 bases from J, the junction contained 13 bases not matched to a gene. This CDR3 is built from 19 residues. In nucleotides, the CDR3 is TGCGCCAGCACCCGCGTGGGACAGGGGGCGAGGAATAGCAATCAGCCCCAGCATTTT. Amino acids: CASTRVGQGARNSNQPQHF.

The chain couples TRBV4-1 to TRBJ2-2; D call uncertain. The V end lost 1 base, the J end lost 8 bases, and 8 bases lay between the germline ends. In germline, CDR1 is MGHRA, CDR2 YSYEKL. This CDR3 spans 13 amino acids. CDR3 in DNA: TGCGCCAGCAGCCAAGTGTTGGTAGGGGAGCTGTTTTTT. Translation: CASSQVLVGELFF.

This clonotype was seen a few times. The chain links TRBV24-1 to TRBJ2-1; TRBD2 agrees at 11 bases. Germline assignment: CDR1 KGHDR and CDR2 SFDVKD. This CDR3 has 15 residues. The V segment lost 4 bases and the J segment 9 bases; nucleotides outside the gene matches: 7. This chain's CDR3 is CATSESSGGPIEQFF. The CDR3 DNA reads TGTGCCACCAGTGAATCTAGCGGGGGGCCGATTGAGCAGTTCTTC.

This clonotype was detected only a few times. The V call is TRBV7-2, the J call TRBJ1-6; 9 nucleotides match TRBD1. Germline CDR1 and CDR2: SGHTA and FQGNSA. The CDR3 totals 12 residues. The V and J ends lost 5 bases and 17 bases, in that order; junction bases with no gene match: 7. For the CDR3, the DNA is TGTGCCAGCAGCCCAGGACAGGGGCCCTTCCACTTT. It translates to CASSPGQGPFHF.

The chain uses TRBV27 and TRBJ1-4; 7 nucleotides match TRBD1. The CDR3 loop spans 18 amino acids. The ends lost 0 bases at V and 1 base at J; junction bases unmatched: 8. Germline CDR1 MNHEY, CDR2 SMNVEV (reference sequence). In DNA, the CDR3 is TGTGCCAGCAGTTTATCAAACGATAGGGGGCAAACTAATGAAAAACTGTTTTTT. Translating it yields CASSLSNDRGQTNEKLFF.

This clonotype was seen more than once but under ten times. The chain carries TRBV20-1 and TRBJ1-1, with TRBD1 matching over 7 bases. The germline V gene has CDR1 DFQATT and CDR2 SNEGSKA (reference sequence). The CDR3 is 16 residues long. Trimming removed 7 bases from V and 1 base from J; junction bases left unmatched: 15. This CDR3 reads CSVGSPGQPSNTEAFF. The CDR3 DNA reads TGCAGTGTAGGGTCGCCGGGACAGCCTTCGAACACTGAAGCTTTCTTT.

This clonotype appeared a few times. This chain links TRBV5-6 with TRBJ1-5, with 8 bases matching TRBD1. Germline-derived CDR1 and CDR2 are SGHDT and YYEEEE. J gave up 6 bases and V 1 base, and 9 bases lay outside the gene matches. CDR3 size: 16 residues. CDR3 coding DNA: TGTGCCAGCAGCTTGCGGGCAGGGGGCCTGAGTCAGCCCCAGCATTTT. Protein product: CASSLRAGGLSQPQHF.

This sequence joins TRBV4-3 and TRBJ2-1; 9 bases are shared with TRBD1. CDR3 length equals 16 residues. The ends lost 4 bases at V and 8 bases at J; junction bases unmatched: 12. CDR1 is LGHNA and CDR2 is YSLEER in the germline V gene. DNA for the CDR3: TGCGCCAGCAGCCGTCAGGGACAGGGCTTCATAGATGAGCAGTTCTTC. Protein product: CASSRQGQGFIDEQFF.

This clonotype was counted a few times. The rearrangement uses TRBV15 and TRBJ1-3; TRBD1 matches at 8 bases. J gave up 1 base and V 2 bases, and 7 bases lay outside the gene matches. This CDR3 region has 17 residues. Germline values: CDR1 LNHNV, CDR2 YYDKDF (reference sequence). Written as DNA, the CDR3 is TGTGCCACCAGCAGACCCAAACAGGGGGATTCTGGAAACACCATATATTTT. This sequence encodes CATSRPKQGDSGNTIYF.

There are a few counts of this clonotype. This chain joins TRBV12-3 or TRBV12-4 and TRBJ1-4, with D possibly matching TRBD1 (5 bases). V dropped 9 bases and J dropped 8 bases, with 16 bases sitting between them. The CDR3 has 13 residues. The DNA for the CDR3 is TGTGCCAGTCGACAGAGCGGAGGGGAAAAACTGTTTTTT. Translating gives CASRQSGGEKLFF.

There are a few counts of this clonotype. The chain uses TRBV18 and TRBJ2-7; D possibly matches TRBD1 or TRBD2 (5 bases each). V was trimmed by 2 bases and J by 3 bases, leaving 8 bases between them. The germline V gene has CDR1 KGHSH and CDR2 LQKENI. The length of the CDR3 is 13 residues. In DNA, the CDR3 is TGTGCCAGCTCACCAGGGGGAGACTACGAGCAGTACGTC. Residues: CASSPGGDYEQYV.

Many counts were recorded for this clonotype. V and J are TRBV2 and TRBJ2-3; 7 bases are shared with TRBD2. Per germline, CDR1 SNHLY and CDR2 FYNNEI. This CDR3 region has 12 residues. V gave up 8 bases and J gave up 8 bases; unmatched junction bases: 7. The CDR3 DNA reads as TGTGCCAGCTCTGAGCGGGGCCGTACGCAGTATTTT. Amino acid sequence: CASSERGRTQYF.

This chain links TRBV6-2 or TRBV6-3 with TRBJ1-1; no definite D call. V gave up 5 bases and J gave up 6 bases, with 7 bases separating them. This CDR3 is 11 amino acids long. Germline lookup yields CDR1 MNHEY and CDR2 SVGEGT. Here the CDR3 DNA reads TGTGCCAGCAGTCGGGCCTCTGAAGCTTTCTTT. The encoded protein is CASSRASEAFF.

This sequence joins TRBV5-5 and TRBJ1-4; D gene uncertain. The V end was cut by 3 bases, the J end by 8 bases, with 17 bases between. Germline V gene data show CDR1 as SGHKS and CDR2 as YYEKEE (reference sequence). This CDR3 has 15 residues. The CDR3 protein is CASSSPRDGEEKLFF. CDR3 nucleotide sequence: TGTGCCAGCAGCTCCCCACGTGACGGGGAGGAAAAACTGTTTTTT.

The chain has TRBV20-1 and TRBJ1-6; D uncertain. Germline CDR1 DFQATT, CDR2 SNEGSKA (reference sequence). The CDR3 is 13 residues long. Trimming took 3 bases from V and 6 from J, leaving 9 bases between them. The CDR3 protein is CSASGSPNSPLHF. CDR3 in DNA: TGCAGTGCTAGCGGGTCCCCTAATTCACCCCTCCACTTT.

This clonotype was detected ten times or more. This sequence joins TRBV7-2 and TRBJ1-5; the D is unclear. Looked up from germline, CDR1 is SGHTA and CDR2 is FQGNSA. The V end was cut by 3 bases, the J end by 0 bases, with 9 bases between. The CDR3 loop spans 15 amino acids. This chain's CDR3 is CASSLEVYSNQPQHF. DNA for the CDR3: TGTGCCAGCAGCTTGGAAGTTTATAGCAATCAGCCCCAGCATTTT.

The chain carries TRBV7-2 and TRBJ2-1; D assignment may be TRBD1 or TRBD2 (5 bases each). CDR3 size: 12 residues. Germline values: CDR1 SGHTA, CDR2 FQGNSA. Trimming pared 3 bases from V and 10 bases from J, leaving 10 bases between. This CDR3 is CASSFYGDEQFF. Here the CDR3 DNA reads TGTGCCAGCAGCTTTTACGGGGACGAGCAGTTCTTC.

The chain has TRBV9 and TRBJ1-1, with TRBD1 as a possible D gene (5 bases). Trimming stripped 4 bases from V and 7 bases from J, with 17 bases between. The CDR3 totals 14 residues. Germline-derived CDR1 and CDR2 are SGDLS and YYNGEE. The CDR3 DNA is TGTGCCAGCAGCCCCAGAGGTCGGGGGATTGAAGCTTTCTTT. Translating it yields CASSPRGRGIEAFF.

V and J are TRBV7-2 and TRBJ2-1; 7 nucleotides line up with TRBD2. V was clipped by 4 bases and J by 7 bases; unmatched bases: 10. CDR1 is SGHTA, CDR2 FQGNSA, per germline. CDR3 length: 15 amino acids. The CDR3 DNA follows: TGTGCCAGCAGCTCCCAGGGAGGGTGGAGAAATGAGCAGTTCTTC. It yields the protein CASSSQGGWRNEQFF.

J is TRBJ2-7 and V is TRBV6-2 or TRBV6-3; TRBD1 agrees at 8 bases. The ends lost 8 bases at V and 5 bases at J; junction bases unmatched: 8. This CDR3 has 13 amino acids. Germline V gene lookup returns CDR1 MNHEY and CDR2 SVGEGT. CDR3 sequence (DNA): TGTGCCAGCCTCCGGACAGGGCTCGACGAGCAGTACTTC. Its protein is CASLRTGLDEQYF.

This clonotype was detected only a few times. The CDR3 protein is CASSPTTIGGGTDTQYF. CDR3 in DNA: TGTGCCAGCTCCCCTACTACTATCGGGGGAGGCACAGATACGCAGTATTTT. The V call is TRBV5-4, the J call TRBJ2-3; D is perhaps TRBD2 (6 bases). The CDR3 spans 17 residues. The ends were cut back, 7 bases at V and 1 base at J, with 22 bases in the middle. Germline loops: CDR1 SGHNT, CDR2 YYREEE (reference sequence).

The rearrangement uses TRBV6-1 and TRBJ1-1; D not certain. Germline V lookup: CDR1 MNHNS, CDR2 SASEGT. Trimming took off 7 bases at V and 5 bases at J, with 11 bases between the two ends. The CDR3 extends over 12 amino acids. CDR3 region: CASTGYGTEAFF. The CDR3 DNA reads as TGTGCCAGCACCGGGTATGGGACTGAAGCTTTCTTT.

In its sample, this clonotype was seen a few times. This sequence joins TRBV7-2 and TRBJ2-1; the D gene could be TRBD1 or TRBD2 (7 bases each). CDR1 and CDR2 from the germline V gene are SGHTA and FQGNSA. V lost 2 bases to trimming and J lost 7 bases, with 12 bases between them. The CDR3 runs to 14 residues. DNA for the CDR3: TGTGCCAGCAGCTTACAGGGGGGGCGTAATGAGCAGTTCTTC. This translates into CASSLQGGRNEQFF.

Only a few counts were recorded for this clonotype. The V and J genes are TRBV19 and TRBJ1-1; tentatively, D is TRBD1 (6 bases). The CDR3 is made up of 13 amino acids. In germline, CDR1 is LNHDA, CDR2 SQIVND (reference sequence). With 7 bases removed from V and 5 bases from J, the gap between germline ends came to 14 bases. CDR3 bases: TGTGCCAGTACTCCCCTAGGGGGGACTGAAGCTTTCTTT. Its protein product is CASTPLGGTEAFF.

The chain uses TRBV20-1 and TRBJ2-5; TRBD1 matches 8 bases. The CDR3 length is 14 residues. Trimming removed 6 bases from V and 4 bases from J; junction bases left unmatched: 10. In germline, CDR1 is DFQATT, CDR2 SNEGSKA (reference sequence). Here the CDR3 DNA reads TGCAGTGCGGGCCCTGGGACAGGCGGAGAGACCCAGTACTTC. It specifies CSAGPGTGGETQYF.

The chain has TRBV7-8 and TRBJ2-1; D remains unclear. The CDR3 extends over 13 amino acids. Trimming removed 4 bases at V and 9 bases at J, with 13 bases between. Germline assignment: CDR1 SGHVS and CDR2 FQNEAQ. CDR3 residues: CASSSLPYGEQFF. The CDR3 coding sequence is TGTGCCAGCAGCTCCTTACCGTATGGTGAGCAGTTCTTC.